This T cell receptor (beta chain) was captured in a study of blood T cell repertoires in COVID-19. Study as a whole: Some COVID-19 samples were acute and others convalescent; all came from the United States, Italy and Spain.

The CDR3 is 15 amino acids. Trimming cost V 6 bases and J 2 bases, with 11 bases left between them. The germline V gene encodes CDR1 MGHDK and CDR2 SYGVNS. This table comes from immunoSEQ multiplex PCR, and its TCRdb copy is limited to in-frame clones, with some not included. The table records roughly 40,000 clones, about 87% of them present only once. The chain links TRBV25-1 to TRBJ1-6; perhaps TRBD1 as D (5 bases). The receptor's source is a woman between 70 and 85 years old with acute or convalescent COVID-19. The sample taken for sequencing was peripheral blood. In DNA form, the CDR3 reads TGTGCCAGCAGGACGGGGGTACCCTATAATTCACCCCTCCACTTT. Protein product: CASRTGVPYNSPLHF.